This entry concerns a single TCR beta chain. This clonotype appeared many times. Its antigen is unknown. No much larger clone exists at a distance of one base, and base qualities are not known. CDR1 MGHRA and CDR2 YSYEKL were looked up in the germline V gene. The CDR3 numbers 14 residues from cysteine through phenylalanine. Only CDR3 DNA is held: 42 bases, read in frame from base 1. V is trimmed back by 6 bases and J by 8 bases, and the junction contains 8 bases that no gene match accounts for. The source of the sample is a study of T cells after yellow fever vaccination (dated by TCRdb to about 2019). Study-wide context: Libraries from fractions with low cell numbers were prepared with the SMART-Seq v4 Ultra Low Input RNA kit. To follow T-cell clones before and after both primary and booster YFV17D yellow fever vaccination, bulk TCR alpha and beta repertoires underwent longitudinal sequencing. Two healthy male donors, one aged 18 to 30 and one aged 30 to 40 years, were included in the cohort. Bulk PBMC replicates and cell subsets were isolated from blood drawn at multiple timepoints before and after both primary and secondary immunization. Study-wide conclusions, independent of this receptor: Only a couple of donors were included in the study, so the extent to which the findings can be generalized is limited. Most clones expanded after primary vaccination were re-detected after the booster (just under 97% of CD4 and roughly 87% of CD8), suggesting broad memory maintenance. Computational filtering was required because FACS-sorted repertoires could contain abundant contaminating clonotypes from the bulk population. A small fraction of clonotypes showed up in both the CD4 and CD8 compartments, probably as a result of convergent recombination. Compared with the primary T-cell response, the secondary T-cell response was faster but weaker, reaching its peak on day 5 rather than on day 15.

What this sample's treatment or condition label stands for: live attenuated yellow fever vaccine strain. PBMCs were isolated from peripheral blood using a standard Ficoll-Paque protocol. CD4 and CD8 T-cell fractions were isolated with Dynabeads CD4 and CD8 positive selection kits. TriZol was used to extract RNA from bulk PBMCs, from CD4 and CD8 fractions, and from dextramer-positive and dextramer-negative fractions. TCR cDNA was synthesized by 5'RACE template switching, through which a universal primer site and unique molecular identifiers were introduced. Priming for cDNA synthesis came from both the TCR alpha and TCR beta constant segments. Library amplification involved two PCR steps, and the second step added sample barcodes and sequencing adapters. Sequencing of libraries was performed on Illumina HiSeq 2500 (2x100 bp) or NovaSeq (2x150 bp). The authors' pipeline ran thus. MIGEC handled demultiplexing of reads and collapsing into UMI consensus sequences, while MiXCR performed V(D)J alignment. Vaccine-responding clonotypes were defined with edgeR using replicate PBMC samples, requiring FDR below 0.01 and a log2 fold change above 5 up to day 15. CD4 or CD8 identity was assigned to each bulk clonotype according to whether the clonotype was present at higher abundance in the sequenced CD4 repertoire or the sequenced CD8 repertoire. TCRdb handled the public reads itself, with Q25 trimming in fastp and clone calling in MiXCR, and kept productive beta chains. Each entry is one CDR3 protein sequence, shown with its most common DNA and genes. Here the V and J calls rest on TCRdb's processing, not on the authors' analysis. This sample holds around 70,000 distinct CDR3 sequences; more than 5.5% were observed only once. The top ten clones comprise roughly 35% of the sample.

This specimen consisted of CD8+ T cells sorted from PBMCs, obtained 4 to 6 days after the first yellow fever vaccination. This sequence originates from a man younger than 35 who received the YFV17D yellow fever vaccine. Rearrangement joined TRBV4-1 to TRBJ1-5, and TRBD1 matches 9 of the central bases. The nucleotide sequence is TGCGCCAGCAGACGTACAGGGGGCTTGGAGCCCCAGCATTTT. It translates to CASRRTGGLEPQHF.